The 30 T cell receptor beta chains reported below all come from one sample, sequenced in a study of T cell responses to AZD1222 COVID-19 vaccine (dated by TCRdb to the early 2020s). The library relied on the immunoSEQ multiplex PCR assay. TCRdb retrieved this table from immuneACCESS and kept in-frame rearrangements only. Not all clones are present; in checked studies, unresolved V genes account for under half, and no reason is known for the remainder. The sample table records some 150,000 clones; over 75% of these occur just once. The ten most abundant clones make up under 4% of the sample. This sample's time point label indicates: about 28 days (+/-7) after the second vaccine dose. This specimen was peripheral blood, taken 28 days after the second AZD1222 dose. Receptor source: an adult who received the AZD1222 COVID-19 vaccine.

The count of this clone is one. The chain carries TRBV7-9 and TRBJ2-1, with D perhaps being TRBD1 or TRBD2 (5 bases each). V was clipped by 3 bases and J by 6 bases, with 6 bases between them. The length of the CDR3 is 12 residues. Germline V gives CDR1 SEHNR, CDR2 FQNEAQ (reference sequence). This CDR3 reads CASSFGANEQFF. CDR3 sequence (DNA): TGTGCCAGCAGCTTCGGGGCCAATGAGCAGTTCTTC.

The chain joins TRBV27 to TRBJ1-2; TRBD1 aligns across 8 bases. Germline-derived CDR1 and CDR2 are MNHEY and SMNVEV (reference sequence). Unmatched junction bases numbered 12, after V lost 5 bases and J lost 4 bases. CDR3 length: 16 residues. CDR3 sequence reads: CASSPGAGGSFYGYTF. The DNA for the CDR3 is TGTGCCAGCAGTCCCGGGGCAGGGGGCTCCTTCTATGGCTACACCTTC.

The chain combines TRBV5-5 with TRBJ1-1; D is ambiguous. Trimming shortened V by 0 bases and J by 0 bases, and 9 bases separated the two germline ends. CDR1 is SGHKS and CDR2 is YYEKEE in the germline V gene (reference sequence). The CDR3 loop spans 15 amino acids. This chain's CDR3 is CASSLAPGLNTEAFF. CDR3 coding DNA: TGTGCCAGCAGCTTGGCGCCCGGATTGAACACTGAAGCTTTCTTT.

The rearrangement links TRBV5-5 to TRBJ2-1, with D perhaps TRBD2 (6 bases). Per germline, CDR1 SGHKS and CDR2 YYEKEE (reference sequence). CDR3 length: 17 amino acids. Trimming removed 0 bases from V and 1 base from J, with 14 bases in between. In DNA, the CDR3 is TGTGCCAGCAGCTTGGGGGGTAGCGGTATTTCCTACAATGAGCAGTTCTTC. Translating gives CASSLGGSGISYNEQFF.

This sequence joins TRBV27 and TRBJ2-2; tentative D call: TRBD1 (6 bases). Germline V gene sequence: CDR1 MNHEY, CDR2 SMNVEV (reference sequence). The CDR3 has 14 residues. Trimming pared 5 bases from V and 3 bases from J, leaving 10 bases between. The CDR3 loop reads CASSPWTDTGELFF. The CDR3 DNA sequence: TGTGCCAGCAGTCCCTGGACAGACACCGGGGAGCTGTTTTTT.

The CDR3 is CASSPREGRDTEAFF. As DNA, the CDR3 is TGTGCCAGCAGTCCTCGGGAGGGGCGCGATACTGAAGCTTTCTTT. V is TRBV27 and J is TRBJ1-1, with D possibly matching TRBD1 (5 bases). The CDR3 extends over 15 amino acids. V gave up 5 bases and J gave up 5 bases, with 18 bases separating them. Germline V gives CDR1 MNHEY, CDR2 SMNVEV (reference sequence).

The CDR3 DNA follows: TGTGCCAGCATACCCGGGACAGGCGGGAGCTATGGCTACACCTTC. Its translation: CASIPGTGGSYGYTF. The V and J genes are TRBV5-4 and TRBJ1-2, with TRBD1 matching 8 bases. V shed 6 bases and J 4 bases; nucleotides not matched to a gene: 11. Looked up from germline, CDR1 is SGHNT and CDR2 is YYREEE (reference sequence). This CDR3 spans 15 amino acids. The full variable domain, its missing parts supplied by reference TRBV5-4 and TRBJ1-2, is ETGVTQSPTHLIKTRGQQVTLRCSSQSGHNTVSWYQQALGQGPQFIFQYYREEENGRGNFPPRFSGLQFPNYSSELNVNALELDDSALYLCASIPGTGGSYGYTFGSGTRLTVV.

V and J are TRBV5-1 and TRBJ1-1; D remains ambiguous. The germline gives CDR1 SGHRS, CDR2 YFSETQ. The V end was cut by 0 bases, the J end by 0 bases, with 12 bases between. CDR3 length equals 16 residues. The CDR3 spells CASSLDPQRLNTEAFF. CDR3 nucleotides: TGCGCCAGCAGCTTGGATCCCCAGCGACTGAACACTGAAGCTTTCTTT.

The rearrangement links TRBV27 to TRBJ1-2, with D perhaps TRBD1 (5 bases). The CDR3 spans 15 residues. The germline CDR1 and CDR2 sequences are MNHEY and SMNVEV (reference sequence). Deletions cut 2 bases from V and 6 bases from J, with 16 bases between. Here the CDR3 reads CASSLNTRAGDGYTF. Written as DNA, the CDR3 is TGTGCCAGCAGTTTAAATACCAGGGCCGGCGATGGCTACACCTTC.

This rearrangement joins TRBV7-8 to TRBJ2-7, with a possible D match to TRBD1 (6 bases). V dropped 2 bases and J dropped 0 bases, with 23 bases sitting between them. The CDR3 loop spans 19 amino acids. CDR1 SGHVS and CDR2 FQNEAQ come from the germline V gene. For the CDR3, the DNA is TGTGCCAGCAGCTTATTTCGTATCAAAAAAACAGGGAGCTCCTACGAGCAGTACTTC. It codes for CASSLFRIKKTGSSYEQYF.

The chain combines TRBV28 with TRBJ2-3; D gene ambiguous. V gave up 3 bases and J gave up 5 bases, with 21 bases separating them. The CDR3 is 17 residues long. CDR1 and CDR2 (germline): MDHEN, SYDVKM. The CDR3 bases are TGTGCCAGCAGTTTCCTGGTAGGGCTCCAGGCCGGAGATACGCAGTATTTT. Its protein is CASSFLVGLQAGDTQYF.

The V call is TRBV6-5, the J call TRBJ1-1; 8 nucleotides match TRBD1. The CDR3 loop spans 15 amino acids. The germline V gene has CDR1 MNHEY and CDR2 SVGAGI. V dropped 2 bases and J dropped 0; count of bases not matched to a gene: 2. The chain's CDR3 is CASSYGQGLNTEAFF. The CDR3 DNA reads TGTGCCAGCAGTTACGGACAGGGATTGAACACTGAAGCTTTCTTT.

V and J are TRBV6-5 and TRBJ1-6; D is unclear. Germline V gives CDR1 MNHEY, CDR2 SVGAGI. The V gene lost 7 bases and the J gene lost 7 bases, with 17 bases spanning the gap. This CDR3 region has 15 residues. This CDR3 reads CASTGSSVRNSPLHF. Written as DNA, the CDR3 is TGTGCCAGCACCGGTTCGTCGGTGAGAAATTCACCCCTCCACTTT.

The chain carries TRBV5-1 and TRBJ2-1; 11 positions agree with TRBD2. V lost 0 bases to trimming and J lost 9 bases; unmatched junction nucleotides: 5. CDR1 is SGHRS, CDR2 YFSETQ, per germline. The CDR3 spans 15 residues. The CDR3 DNA sequence: TGCGCCAGCAGCTTGGGGCTAGCGGGAGGATCTGAGCAGTTCTTC. As protein: CASSLGLAGGSEQFF.

The chain couples TRBV29-1 to TRBJ2-1; 10 positions match TRBD2. J lost 1 base, V lost 0 bases, and 15 bases had no gene match. This CDR3 spans 20 amino acids. CDR1 and CDR2 from the germline V gene are SQVTM and ANQGSEA. This chain's CDR3 is CSVEDLPEASGRWSYNEQFF. Written as DNA, the CDR3 is TGCAGCGTTGAAGATCTTCCGGAGGCTAGCGGGAGATGGTCCTACAATGAGCAGTTCTTC.

This clone has only a few counts. The chain combines TRBV7-2 with TRBJ1-1; D remains ambiguous. CDR1 SGHTA and CDR2 FQGNSA come from the germline V gene. The CDR3 is 13 amino acids. V was pared by 2 bases and J by 3 bases, with 7 bases between. CDR3 DNA: TGTGCCAGCAGCTTATGGCGGGACACTGAAGCTTTCTTT. Translation: CASSLWRDTEAFF.

The chain has TRBV7-2 and TRBJ1-1, with D possibly TRBD1 on 6 matching bases. Germline CDR1 reads SGHTA; CDR2 reads FQGNSA. V shed 4 bases and J shed 4 bases, with 16 bases lying between them. This CDR3 has 15 residues. The CDR3 loop reads CASSYSRGLGTEAFF. The CDR3, as DNA: TGTGCCAGCAGCTACAGTCGGGGGCTGGGCACTGAAGCTTTCTTT.

The chain has TRBV7-6 and TRBJ2-2; D is uncertain. This CDR3 comprises 14 residues. Germline values: CDR1 SGHVS, CDR2 FNYEAQ. Trimming took 3 bases from V and 6 from J, leaving 11 bases between them. Here the CDR3 reads CASSLAEAPGELFF. The CDR3 region has the DNA TGTGCCAGCAGCTTGGCAGAGGCCCCCGGGGAGCTGTTTTTT.

The CDR3 protein is CASSFSGVDAFF. The CDR3 DNA follows: TGTGCCAGCAGCTTCTCGGGGGTTGATGCTTTCTTT. This rearrangement joins TRBV7-9 to TRBJ1-1, with a weak D call TRBD1 (5 bases). The V and J ends lost 3 bases and 11 bases respectively, with 13 bases between them. This CDR3 contains 12 residues. Germline-derived CDR1 and CDR2 are SEHNR and FQNEAQ (reference sequence).

As DNA, the CDR3 is TGCAGCGTTGAGATTCCGGGACATTTTGCCTATGGCTACACCTTC. Translation gives CSVEIPGHFAYGYTF. J is TRBJ1-2 and V is TRBV29-1, with a possible D match to TRBD1 (6 bases). V was trimmed by 3 bases and J by 4 bases, leaving 18 bases between them. Germline CDR1 reads SQVTM; CDR2 reads ANQGSEA. The CDR3 runs to 15 residues.

The rearrangement joins TRBV6-5 to TRBJ2-7; TRBD2 matches at 10 bases. There are 14 residues in the CDR3. Trimming removed 5 bases from V and 2 bases from J; junction bases left unmatched: 3. CDR1 is MNHEY and CDR2 is SVGAGI in the germline V gene. CDR3 bases: TGTGCCAGCAGTCCTAGCGGGGGTCCCTACGAGCAGTACTTC. This translates into CASSPSGGPYEQYF.

The CDR3 DNA sequence: TGCGCCAGCAGCCAAGACCTAGCGGGACTCACCGGGGAGCTGTTTTTT. Encoded protein: CASSQDLAGLTGELFF. V usage is TRBV4-1 and J usage is TRBJ2-2; 9 bases map to TRBD2. CDR1 MGHRA and CDR2 YSYEKL come from the germline V gene. Trimming took 0 bases from V and 4 from J; bases not matched to a gene: 3. The CDR3 has 16 residues.

This sequence joins TRBV29-1 and TRBJ2-7; D is possibly TRBD1 (5 bases). From germline, CDR1 is SQVTM and CDR2 ANQGSEA. The CDR3 is 13 residues long. The V end was cut by 5 bases, the J end by 0 bases, with 11 bases between. The CDR3 reads CSVRVGVSYEQYF. In DNA, the CDR3 is TGCAGCGTTCGTGTAGGGGTCTCCTACGAGCAGTACTTC.

V and J are TRBV28 and TRBJ2-4, with 7 bases identical to TRBD1. Losses at the gene ends were 1 base for V and 2 bases for J; bases not matched to a gene: 14. The V gene's germline CDR1 is MDHEN and CDR2 SYDVKM. The CDR3 totals 19 residues. CDR3 coding DNA: TGTGCCAGCAGTTTATTAGGCTTTAGGGACAGAGACTCCAAAAACATTCAGTACTTC. Its protein product is CASSLLGFRDRDSKNIQYF.

This chain uses TRBV3-1 (or the pseudogene TRBV3-2) with TRBJ1-2; D possibly corresponds to TRBD1 (5 bases). This CDR3 is built from 15 residues. The germline V gene encodes CDR1 LGHDT and CDR2 YNNKEL (reference sequence). Trimming cost V 1 base and J 1 base, with 10 bases left between them. CDR3: CASSQVAGSNYGYTF. For the CDR3, the DNA is TGTGCCAGCAGCCAAGTGGCAGGGAGTAACTATGGCTACACCTTC.

The chain joins TRBV4-1 to TRBJ2-1; a possible D gene is TRBD1 (6 bases). Germline V gene data show CDR1 as MGHRA and CDR2 as YSYEKL. The CDR3 covers 15 residues. Trimming removed 4 bases from V and 10 bases from J, with 20 bases in between. This CDR3 is CASSLGARGLGEQFF. CDR3 bases: TGCGCCAGCAGCCTGGGGGCTCGCGGTTTGGGCGAGCAGTTCTTC.

The chain recombines TRBV3-1 (or the pseudogene TRBV3-2) with TRBJ1-5; D is undetermined. CDR3 length equals 13 residues. V was shortened by 1 base and J by 4 bases, with 5 bases between the two germline ends. Germline CDR1 reads LGHDT; CDR2 reads YNNKEL (reference sequence). The CDR3 is CASSQGPNQPQHF. The CDR3 coding sequence is TGTGCCAGCAGCCAAGGACCAAATCAGCCCCAGCATTTT.

DNA of the CDR3: TGTGCCAGCAGCCAAGATCGCGGTGGTGGCTACACCTTC. Residues: CASSQDRGGGYTF. The chain combines TRBV4-2 with TRBJ1-2; D not resolved. Germline V gene sequence: CDR1 LGHNA, CDR2 YNFKEQ. V lost 0 bases and J lost 7, with 9 bases in between. CDR3 length: 13 amino acids.

This sequence joins TRBV29-1 and TRBJ2-3, with 8 bases fitting TRBD2. Unmatched junction bases numbered 7, after V lost 4 bases and J lost 4 bases. This CDR3 has 14 residues. CDR1 SQVTM and CDR2 ANQGSEA come from the germline V gene. The CDR3 coding sequence is TGCAGCGTTGTTCTCATGACTAGCGCAGATACGCAGTATTTT. Translation gives CSVVLMTSADTQYF.

The CDR3 is CAWSLDRTYEQYF. Written as DNA, the CDR3 is TGTGCCTGGAGTCTAGACAGGACCTACGAGCAGTACTTC. This chain joins TRBV30 and TRBJ2-7; D may be TRBD1 (6 bases). This CDR3 has 13 residues. V was shortened by 2 bases and J by 2 bases, with 10 bases between the two germline ends. In germline, CDR1 is GTSNPN, CDR2 SVGIG (reference sequence).